Below are 5 T cell receptor beta chains sequenced from a single sample in a study of blood T cell repertoires in COVID-19. Generated by immunoSEQ multiplex PCR, the TCRdb table keeps only in-frame clones and is missing some. The table lists 200,000 to 250,000 clones, roughly nine tenths of them singletons. Sequencing was carried out using PBMCs or T cells enriched from blood (not recorded which). The receptors originated from a woman aged 18-30 years in a cohort exposed to, infected with or recovered from COVID-19 (not recorded which).

The chain links TRBV2 to TRBJ2-5; TRBD1 matches at 8 bases. The CDR3 runs 14 residues. Germline assignment: CDR1 SNHLY and CDR2 FYNNEI. With 7 bases clipped from V and 0 bases from J, the junction kept 4 bases outside the gene matches. The CDR3 DNA is TGTGCCAGCACAGGACAGGGAAACCAAGAGACCCAGTACTTC. Amino acids: CASTGQGNQETQYF.

This chain links TRBV4-1 with TRBJ1-1; D might be TRBD1 (6 bases). The germline CDR1 and CDR2 sequences are MGHRA and YSYEKL. Deletions cut 0 bases from V and 6 bases from J, with 17 bases between. This CDR3 region has 16 residues. The chain's CDR3 is CASSQEVRSQGSEAFF. CDR3 bases: TGCGCCAGCAGCCAAGAGGTCCGCTCACAGGGTTCTGAAGCTTTCTTT.

This chain joins TRBV19 and TRBJ1-5, with a tentative D call TRBD1 (6 bases). Germline V CDR1 and CDR2: LNHDA, SQIVND (reference sequence). The CDR3 has 15 residues. Between the trimmed V and J ends, which lost 4 bases and 3 bases, there was a span of 13 bases. The CDR3 region is CASSNNRDHNQPQHF. The DNA of the CDR3 is TGTGCCAGTAGTAACAACAGGGACCACAATCAGCCCCAGCATTTT.

The chain carries TRBV20-1 and TRBJ2-7, with 9 bases fitting TRBD1. The CDR3 sequence is 15 residues long. Trimming at V came to 3 bases and at J to 4 bases, leaving 10 bases not matched to a gene. The germline CDR1 and CDR2 sequences are DFQATT and SNEGSKA (reference sequence). CDR3 sequence reads: CSASRAQGAGYEQYF. CDR3 sequence (DNA): TGCAGTGCTAGTCGCGCACAGGGGGCGGGTTACGAGCAGTACTTC.

This clone was recorded only once. The V gene is TRBV27, the J gene TRBJ2-3, with D maybe TRBD1 (6 bases). The CDR3 spans 13 residues. Germline V gene lookup returns CDR1 MNHEY and CDR2 SMNVEV (reference sequence). Trimming took off 2 bases at V and 4 bases at J, with 7 bases between the two ends. The CDR3 nucleotides read TGTGCCAGCAGTTTAGAGGGGGCAGATACGCAGTATTTT. It encodes CASSLEGADTQYF.